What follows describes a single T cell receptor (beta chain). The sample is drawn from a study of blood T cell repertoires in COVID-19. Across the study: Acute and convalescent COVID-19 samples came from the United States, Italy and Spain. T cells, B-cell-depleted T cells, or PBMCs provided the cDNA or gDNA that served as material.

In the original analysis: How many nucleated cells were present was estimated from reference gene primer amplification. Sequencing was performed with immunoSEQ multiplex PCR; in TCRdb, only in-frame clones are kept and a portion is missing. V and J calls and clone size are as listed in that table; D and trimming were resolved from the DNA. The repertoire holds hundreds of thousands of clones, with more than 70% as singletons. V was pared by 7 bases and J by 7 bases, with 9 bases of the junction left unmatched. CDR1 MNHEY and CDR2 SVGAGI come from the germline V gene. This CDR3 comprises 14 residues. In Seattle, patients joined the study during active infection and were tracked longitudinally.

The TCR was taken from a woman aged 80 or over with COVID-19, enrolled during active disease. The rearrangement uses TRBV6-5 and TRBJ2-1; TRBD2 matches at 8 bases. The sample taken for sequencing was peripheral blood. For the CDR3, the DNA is TGTGCCAGCACGCGGGGGGCGAGAGGTAATGAGCAGTTCTTC. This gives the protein CASTRGARGNEQFF.